The 27 T cell receptor beta chains presented below share a single source sample, sequenced in a study of blood T cells in healthy people across ages. Through a sample-barcoded 5' primer and a J-beta primer mix, a second PCR was run for roughly 6 to 11 cycles. TCRdb re-derived calls from the 5' RACE reads in MiXCR, one entry per CDR3 protein. The sample includes some 690,000 distinct CDR3 sequences, around a fifth seen only once; the top ten take roughly 22%. The sequencing input was blood. The receptors derive from a man aged 70-80 years in good health.

This clonotype was detected many times. The chain has TRBV6-6 and TRBJ2-1; D may match TRBD1 or TRBD2 (5 bases each). The CDR3 runs to 15 residues. V was shortened by 2 bases and J by 7 bases, with 15 bases between the two germline ends. Germline loops: CDR1 MNHNY, CDR2 SVGAGI (reference sequence). The CDR3 spells CASSYLPGRKNEQFF. The CDR3 DNA reads as TGTGCCAGCAGTTACCTCCCGGGACGTAAGAATGAGCAGTTCTTC.

This clonotype was seen more than once but under ten times. The rearrangement joins TRBV30 to TRBJ2-7; perhaps D is TRBD1 or TRBD2 (5 bases each). The DNA end is more similar to TRBJ2-1, so the J call may be wrong. CDR1 is GTSNPN and CDR2 is SVGIG in the germline V gene (reference sequence). The CDR3 contains 13 residues. For the CDR3, the DNA is TGTGCCTGGATCAAGAGGGCAGGGAATGAGCAGTTCTTC. This sequence encodes CAWIKRAGNEQFF.

The table lists this clonotype with a few counts. The gene calls are TRBV25-1 and TRBJ1-1; D is perhaps TRBD1 (5 bases). V was cut by 8 bases and J by 2 bases, with 18 bases left in between. This CDR3 has 15 residues. CDR1 is MGHDK and CDR2 is SYGVNS in the germline V gene. CDR3 nucleotides: TGTGCCAGCGTTAGCCGCAGGGCCGAAAACACTGAAGCTTTCTTT. It specifies CASVSRRAENTEAFF.

The chain recombines TRBV27 with TRBJ2-5; 7 bases map to TRBD1. With the DNA end fitting TRBJ2-7 better, the J assignment may be wrong. This CDR3 is built from 13 residues. CDR1 is MNHEY, CDR2 SMNVEV, per germline (reference sequence). CDR3 sequence reads: CASSSRDRYEQYV. The CDR3, as DNA: TGTGCCAGCAGTTCCCGGGACAGATACGAGCAGTACGTC.

This clonotype has more than one count but fewer than ten. The chain employs TRBV7-2 and TRBJ2-3; D may be TRBD1 (6 bases). Trimming stripped 1 base from V and 5 bases from J, with 13 bases between. CDR1 is SGHTA, CDR2 FQGNSA, per germline. This CDR3 spans 15 amino acids. CDR3 sequence (DNA): TGTGCCAGCAGCTTAGTTGGGGGCTTGATAGATACGCAGTATTTT. Translated: CASSLVGGLIDTQYF.

This chain joins TRBV12-3 or TRBV12-4 and TRBJ2-1, with D perhaps matching TRBD1 or TRBD2 (6 bases each). The V end was cut by 7 bases, the J end by 4 bases, with 11 bases between. This CDR3 is 13 amino acids long. The chain's CDR3 is CASTGGAYNEQFF. CDR3 DNA sequence: TGTGCCAGCACCGGGGGCGCGTACAATGAGCAGTTCTTC.

In this sample, this clonotype turned up a few times. The V and J genes are TRBV9 and TRBJ1-2; D is ambiguous. The CDR3 has 13 amino acids. The germline gives CDR1 SGDLS, CDR2 YYNGEE. V shed 4 bases and J shed 5 bases, with 12 bases lying between them. The CDR3 reads CASSQTEFYGYTF. In DNA form, the CDR3 reads TGTGCCAGCAGCCAAACAGAGTTTTATGGCTACACCTTC.

Only one count was recorded for this clonotype. The chain recombines TRBV7-8 with TRBJ1-2; D may be TRBD1 (6 bases). Germline V gene sequence: CDR1 SGHVS, CDR2 FQNEAQ. CDR3 length: 14 amino acids. The V end was cut by 5 bases, the J end by 6 bases, with 16 bases between. This CDR3 reads CASSPRGGVDGYTF. CDR3 in DNA: TGTGCCAGCAGCCCCAGGGGCGGGGTGGATGGCTACACCTTC.

This clonotype was seen more than once but under ten times. The chain combines TRBV12-3 or TRBV12-4 with TRBJ2-4, with a tentative D call TRBD1 (5 bases). Trimming pared 7 bases from V and 0 bases from J, leaving 19 bases between. The CDR3 loop spans 17 amino acids. The CDR3 DNA reads as TGTGCCAGCACTCCAAATGTGGGGCAGGTAGCCAAAAACATTCAGTACTTC. The encoded protein is CASTPNVGQVAKNIQYF.

This chain joins TRBV12-3 or TRBV12-4 and TRBJ1-2, with a weak D call TRBD1 (6 bases). The CDR3 sequence is 14 residues long. V lost 3 bases and J lost 4, with 12 bases in between. CDR3 sequence (DNA): TGTGCCAGCAGTTTCGCCGCAGGGGTCTATGGCTACACCTTC. Residues: CASSFAAGVYGYTF.

The chain uses TRBV5-5 and TRBJ2-3; D is possibly TRBD2 (6 bases). The V and J ends lost 2 bases and 6 bases respectively, with 16 bases between them. The CDR3 is 15 amino acids. Looked up from germline, CDR1 is SGHKS and CDR2 is YYEKEE (reference sequence). CDR3 sequence reads: CASSFGPARGDTQYF. The CDR3 coding sequence is TGTGCCAGCAGCTTCGGCCCGGCCCGGGGGGATACGCAGTATTTT. Variable domain in full (rest from reference TRBV5-5 and TRBJ2-3): DAGVTQSPTHLIKTRGQQVTLRCSPISGHKSVSWYQQVLGQGPQFIFQYYEKEERGRGNFPDRFSARQFPNYSSELNVNALLLGDSALYLCASSFGPARGDTQYFGPGTRLTVL.

This clonotype was counted between two and nine times. The genes are TRBV7-2 and TRBJ2-1; the D is unclear. This CDR3 comprises 15 residues. Per the germline V gene, CDR1 is SGHTA and CDR2 is FQGNSA. Trimming took off 1 base at V and 4 bases at J, with 11 bases between the two ends. The CDR3 DNA reads TGTGCCAGCAGCTTAGGCACCTGGGGATACAATGAGCAGTTCTTC. It translates to CASSLGTWGYNEQFF.

The sample holds a few counts of this clonotype. V usage is TRBV20-1 and J usage is TRBJ1-1; D is uncertain. Germline CDR1 and CDR2: DFQATT and SNEGSKA (reference sequence). Trimming stripped 2 bases from V and 6 bases from J, with 13 bases between. There are 13 residues in the CDR3. CDR3: CSARSTGRSEAFF. In DNA form, the CDR3 reads TGCAGTGCTAGATCGACCGGTCGATCTGAAGCTTTCTTT.

This clonotype was recorded a few times. V is TRBV20-1 and J is TRBJ2-7; tentatively, D is TRBD1 or TRBD2 (5 bases each). The germline gives CDR1 DFQATT, CDR2 SNEGSKA (reference sequence). Trimming removed 1 base at V and 3 bases at J, with 13 bases between. The CDR3 is made up of 14 amino acids. The CDR3 loop is CSARGSLGDYEQYF. The CDR3 region has the DNA TGCAGTGCTAGAGGATCCCTGGGGGACTACGAGCAGTACTTC.

The chain links TRBV6-6 to TRBJ2-1; possibly TRBD2 for D (5 bases). The CDR3 spans 16 residues. Germline V gene lookup returns CDR1 MNHNY and CDR2 SVGAGI (reference sequence). Trimming stripped 2 bases from V and 0 bases from J, with 11 bases between. The CDR3 loop reads CASSYTVGSSYNEQFF. DNA for the CDR3: TGTGCCAGCAGTTACACCGTGGGGAGCTCCTACAATGAGCAGTTCTTC.

This clonotype was seen a few times. The chain carries TRBV9 and TRBJ1-1; D is possibly TRBD1 (5 bases). V was trimmed by 0 bases and J by 3 bases, leaving 9 bases between them. This CDR3 contains 14 residues. Germline CDR1 SGDLS, CDR2 YYNGEE. CDR3 region: CASSVDAGYTEAFF. DNA of the CDR3: TGTGCCAGCAGCGTAGACGCAGGGTACACTGAAGCTTTCTTT.

The V call is TRBV28, the J call TRBJ1-1, with a weak D call TRBD1 (5 bases). V was clipped by 4 bases and J by 1 base, with 13 bases between them. Germline loops: CDR1 MDHEN, CDR2 SYDVKM. This CDR3 comprises 15 residues. CDR3 nucleotide sequence: TGTGCCAGCAGTTCCGGGGACGGCGCGAACACTGAAGCTTTCTTT. Its translation: CASSSGDGANTEAFF.

In its sample, this clonotype was seen a few times. The V gene is TRBV10-3, the J gene TRBJ2-3, with 8 bases aligning to TRBD2. Germline assignment: CDR1 ENHRY and CDR2 SYGVKD. CDR3 length equals 14 residues. V was clipped by 10 bases and J by 4 bases; unmatched bases: 10. CDR3: CATAGLGGADTQYF. The CDR3 DNA reads as TGTGCCACCGCGGGACTAGGGGGTGCAGATACGCAGTATTTT.

The V and J genes are TRBV6-1 and TRBJ2-5; TRBD1 might be the D (5 bases). The length of the CDR3 is 13 residues. The germline V and J ends were trimmed by 6 bases and 0 bases, with 8 bases remaining between them. Germline V gene sequence: CDR1 MNHNS, CDR2 SASEGT. This chain's CDR3 is CASRKTDQETQYF. The DNA of the CDR3 is TGTGCCAGCAGGAAGACAGACCAAGAGACCCAGTACTTC.

This clonotype was counted at least ten times. V and J are TRBV4-3 and TRBJ2-3; D is undetermined. This CDR3 has 15 residues. V lost 3 bases and J 5 bases, leaving 15 bases between the germline ends. CDR1 LGHNA and CDR2 YSLEER come from the germline V gene. The CDR3 sequence: CASSHSILSVDTQYF. CDR3 bases: TGCGCCAGCAGCCATTCTATTCTAAGTGTAGATACGCAGTATTTT.

CDR3 region: CASSLDGDRGEKLFF. The DNA of the CDR3 is TGCGCCAGCAGCTTGGATGGGGACAGGGGTGAAAAACTGTTTTTT. The chain has TRBV5-1 and TRBJ1-4; 10 bases are a match to TRBD1. The CDR3 covers 15 residues. The germline CDR1 and CDR2 sequences are SGHRS and YFSETQ. The V and J ends lost 0 bases and 7 bases, in that order; junction bases with no gene match: 3.

The V gene is TRBV29-1, the J gene TRBJ1-2; D unclear. CDR1 and CDR2 (germline): SQVTM, ANQGSEA. The CDR3 spans 11 residues. Trimming shortened V by 4 bases and J by 8 bases, and 11 bases separated the two germline ends. The CDR3 DNA follows: TGCAGCGTTGGCTCGCAGCCCGGCTACACCTTC. This gives the protein CSVGSQPGYTF.

This clonotype was detected only a few times. This chain connects TRBV29-1 to TRBJ2-1, with D maybe TRBD1 (6 bases). Germline V gene data show CDR1 as SQVTM and CDR2 as ANQGSEA. This CDR3 comprises 15 residues. Trimming took 7 bases from V and 0 from J, leaving 16 bases between them. CDR3 sequence (DNA): TGCAGCGCGCACAGGGAAGGTCGCTCCTACAATGAGCAGTTCTTC. Residues: CSAHREGRSYNEQFF.

The CDR3 bases are TGTGCCAGCAGTTTGAACAGGGGGAAAGCTCCTAGCTCCTACGAGCAGTACTTC. Its protein product is CASSLNRGKAPSSYEQYF. The rearrangement joins TRBV28 to TRBJ2-7, with 8 bases fitting TRBD1. Germline V CDR1 and CDR2: MDHEN, SYDVKM. J was trimmed by 0 bases and V by 3 bases; bases with no gene match: 13. This CDR3 is 18 amino acids long.

J is TRBJ2-3 and V is TRBV5-1; TRBD2 is a possible D gene (7 bases). CDR1 and CDR2 (germline): SGHRS, YFSETQ. The CDR3 is 14 residues long. The V end was cut by 4 bases, the J end by 6 bases, with 15 bases between. CDR3 sequence reads: CASSILATGDTQYF. In nucleotides, the CDR3 is TGCGCCAGCAGCATACTAGCGACAGGCGATACGCAGTATTTT.

V and J are TRBV20-1 and TRBJ2-5; D unclear. The DNA end lines up better with TRBJ2-7; the J call may be wrong. The CDR3 covers 14 residues. The germline CDR1 and CDR2 sequences are DFQATT and SNEGSKA (reference sequence). CDR3 DNA: TGCAGTGCTAGAAGAGTGGCAATGGACTACGAGCAGTACTTC. Translating gives CSARRVAMDYEQYF.

This clonotype was seen only a few times. The rearrangement joins TRBV3-1 to TRBJ1-5, with D uncertain. This CDR3 contains 14 residues. Looked up from germline, CDR1 is LGHDT and CDR2 is YNNKEL (reference sequence). The V end lost 1 base, the J end lost 7 bases, and 11 bases lay between the germline ends. DNA for the CDR3: TGTGCCAGCAGCCAAGGGTGGGCCTTCCAGCCCCAGCATTTT. The encoded protein is CASSQGWAFQPQHF. Supplemented by reference TRBV3-1 and TRBJ1-5, the full variable domain reads DTAVSQTPKYLVTQMGNDKSIKCEQNLGHDTMYWYKQDSKKFLKIMFSYNNKELIINETVPNRFSPKSPDKAHLNLHINSLELGDSAVYFCASSQGWAFQPQHFGDGTRLSIL.